The 10 T cell receptor beta chains below come from one sample, sequenced in a study of blood T cell repertoires in COVID-19 (dated by TCRdb to about 2020). The library was made by the immunoSEQ multiplex PCR assay. Held by TCRdb, this immuneACCESS table contains in-frame sequences only and omits some clones. Under half of the omission traces to an unresolved V gene where checked; the cause of the rest is unknown. The sample table records about 140,000 clones; 80% to 85% of these occur just once. Approximately 4% of the sample goes to the ten largest clones. The sequencing sample was made of peripheral blood. Every receptor here comes from a woman aged 55-75 years with acute or convalescent COVID-19.

This chain uses TRBV5-1 with TRBJ1-6; 7 positions agree with TRBD1. V lost 4 bases to trimming and J lost 10 bases; unmatched junction nucleotides: 5. Looked up from germline, CDR1 is SGHRS and CDR2 is YFSETQ. This CDR3 contains 13 residues. The CDR3 loop reads CASSPDRVSPLHF. CDR3 nucleotide sequence: TGCGCCAGCAGCCCTGACAGGGTATCACCCCTCCACTTT.

The rearrangement uses TRBV2 and TRBJ2-7, with TRBD1 matching over 10 bases. The ends lost 11 bases at V and 3 bases at J; junction bases unmatched: 4. Germline V gene data show CDR1 as SNHLY and CDR2 as FYNNEI. The CDR3 has 12 residues. The CDR3 DNA follows: TGTGCCGGAAGGACAGGGGGCTACGAGCAGTACTTC. This sequence encodes CAGRTGGYEQYF.

A single count supports this clone. The chain carries TRBV24-1 and TRBJ1-2; possible D gene TRBD1, 6 bases. V was shortened by 4 bases and J by 5 bases, with 19 bases between the two germline ends. Germline loops: CDR1 KGHDR, CDR2 SFDVKD. The CDR3 has 16 residues. The CDR3 loop is CATSDATRGSLYGYTF. In nucleotides, the CDR3 is TGTGCCACCAGTGACGCGACAAGGGGGTCCCTTTATGGCTACACCTTC.

The genes are TRBV11-3 and TRBJ1-1; 7 bases fit TRBD1. Germline V gene lookup returns CDR1 SGHNT and CDR2 YENEEA. V shed 5 bases and J 1 base; nucleotides not matched to a gene: 13. The CDR3 totals 17 residues. This chain's CDR3 is CASSHRNTGARNTEAFF. The DNA of the CDR3 is TGTGCCAGCAGCCACCGCAACACAGGGGCAAGGAACACTGAAGCTTTCTTT.

In nucleotides, the CDR3 is TGTGCCAGCAGCGGCCGGGACAGGGGGACCATGGACGAGCTGTTTTTT. It yields the protein CASSGRDRGTMDELFF. This sequence joins TRBV9 and TRBJ2-2; 11 nucleotides agree with TRBD1. V was pared by 3 bases and J by 11 bases, with 12 bases of the junction left unmatched. The CDR3 totals 16 residues. The germline V gene encodes CDR1 SGDLS and CDR2 YYNGEE.

This chain links TRBV11-2 with TRBJ1-1; 7 bases fit TRBD1. The CDR3 runs to 14 residues. Germline V gene data show CDR1 as SGHAT and CDR2 as FQNNGV. The ends lost 7 bases at V and 0 bases at J; junction bases unmatched: 5. CDR3 region: CASTPGGVNTEAFF. CDR3 nucleotide sequence: TGTGCCAGCACCCCAGGGGGAGTGAACACTGAAGCTTTCTTT.

The chain couples TRBV6-6 to TRBJ1-2; 7 bases map to TRBD1. This CDR3 comprises 13 residues. Germline V gene data show CDR1 as MNHNY and CDR2 as SVGAGI (reference sequence). V gave up 5 bases and J gave up 8 bases; unmatched junction bases: 8. CDR3 protein: CASSRGPEGGYTF. CDR3 DNA: TGTGCCAGCAGTAGGGGGCCGGAGGGCGGCTACACCTTC.

Here the CDR3 reads CASRGYYNEQFF. CDR3 DNA sequence: TGTGCCAGCCGCGGCTACTACAATGAGCAGTTCTTC. This chain connects TRBV6-6 to TRBJ2-1; D is uncertain. Germline CDR1 reads MNHNY; CDR2 reads SVGAGI (reference sequence). The length of the CDR3 is 12 residues. V was pared by 8 bases and J by 3 bases, with 8 bases between.

This clone was seen just once. This sequence joins TRBV28 and TRBJ1-2, with D possibly TRBD1 on 6 matching bases. The CDR3 totals 13 residues. V lost 5 bases and J lost 5, with 12 bases in between. Germline CDR1 is MDHEN and CDR2 is SYDVKM. CDR3 sequence (DNA): TGTGCCAGCAGTCTACAGGGTTCGTATGGCTACACCTTC. Translated, it gives CASSLQGSYGYTF.

The rearrangement links TRBV25-1 to TRBJ1-6; D perhaps matches TRBD1 (6 bases). V dropped 6 bases and J dropped 7 bases, with 13 bases sitting between them. The germline V gene encodes CDR1 MGHDK and CDR2 SYGVNS. The CDR3 consists of 14 residues. The CDR3: CASSGQSRNSPLHF. The CDR3 coding sequence is TGTGCCAGCAGCGGACAGTCGCGGAATTCACCCCTCCACTTT.